These T cell receptor beta chains were read from a single sample in a study of T cell responses to AZD1222 COVID-19 vaccine. The protocol was immunoSEQ multiplex PCR, while the TCRdb copy is restricted to in-frame clones and leaves out a portion. The sample lists roughly 140,000 clones, over 90% occurring once. Specimen: peripheral blood, collected 28 days after the second AZD1222 dose. All receptors derive from an adult who received the AZD1222 COVID-19 vaccine. The CDR3 runs from the conserved cysteine through the conserved F or W. A D gene is named only where the DNA matches it firmly. Only some rows state a clone size, as once, few, many or a class for expanded clones.

J gene: TRBJ1-1; D gene: NA; clone size: NA; V gene: TRBV19; CDR3 protein: CASSGQRNTEAFF; CDR3 DNA: TGTGCCAGTTCCGGACAAAGGAACACTGAAGCTTTCTTT
J gene: TRBJ1-5; D gene: TRBD1; clone size: NA; V gene: TRBV4-1; CDR3 protein: CASSQRIPGQGITVGQPQHF; CDR3 DNA: TGCGCCAGCAGCCAACGAATTCCGGGACAGGGTATTACAGTCGGTCAGCCCCAGCATTTT
J gene: TRBJ1-6; D gene: NA; clone size: NA; V gene: TRBV19; CDR3 protein: CASNQGGNSPLHF; CDR3 DNA: TGTGCCAGTAACCAGGGTGGAAATTCACCCCTCCACTTT
J gene: TRBJ2-3; D gene: NA; clone size: NA; V gene: TRBV11-3; CDR3 protein: CASSLGLTHTDTQYF; CDR3 DNA: TGTGCCAGCAGCTTAGGGTTAACCCACACAGATACGCAGTATTTT
J gene: TRBJ2-1; D gene: NA; clone size: once; V gene: TRBV11-3; CDR3 protein: CASSLGLGASSYNEQFF; CDR3 DNA: TGTGCCAGCAGCTTAGGTCTGGGGGCCAGCTCCTACAATGAGCAGTTCTTC
J gene: TRBJ2-7; D gene: NA; clone size: NA; V gene: TRBV7-6; CDR3 protein: CASSPALQGRYEQYF; CDR3 DNA: TGTGCCAGCAGCCCCGCCCTCCAGGGCAGGTACGAGCAGTACTTC
J gene: TRBJ1-1; D gene: NA; clone size: NA; V gene: TRBV4-2; CDR3 protein: CASSQDRSASLDTEAFF; CDR3 DNA: TGTGCCAGCAGCCAAGATCGGTCAGCTTCCCTAGACACTGAAGCTTTCTTT
J gene: TRBJ2-7; D gene: NA; clone size: NA; V gene: TRBV15; CDR3 protein: CATSREPGLYEQYF; CDR3 DNA: TGTGCCACCAGCAGAGAGCCAGGGTTGTACGAGCAGTACTTC
J gene: TRBJ2-2; D gene: NA; clone size: NA; V gene: TRBV6-2/TRBV6-3; CDR3 protein: CASSYSNTGELFF; CDR3 DNA: TGTGCCAGCAGTTACTCAAACACCGGGGAGCTGTTTTTT
J gene: TRBJ1-6; D gene: TRBD1; clone size: NA; V gene: TRBV4-1; CDR3 protein: CASSRTGVLTPLHF; CDR3 DNA: TGCGCCAGCAGCCGGACAGGGGTGTTGACACCCCTCCACTTT
J gene: TRBJ2-5; D gene: NA; clone size: NA; V gene: TRBV2; CDR3 protein: CASSEDHGGWKETQYF; CDR3 DNA: TGTGCCAGCAGTGAAGATCACGGGGGCTGGAAAGAGACCCAGTACTTC
J gene: TRBJ2-2; D gene: NA; clone size: NA; V gene: TRBV18; CDR3 protein: CASSPIHRGRAGELFF; CDR3 DNA: TGTGCCAGCTCACCAATCCATCGGGGTCGGGCCGGGGAGCTGTTTTTT
J gene: TRBJ1-2; D gene: NA; clone size: NA; V gene: TRBV7-8; CDR3 protein: CASSSPRGYTF; CDR3 DNA: TGTGCCAGCAGCTCCCCCCGCGGCTACACCTTC
J gene: TRBJ2-1; D gene: NA; clone size: NA; V gene: TRBV12-5; CDR3 protein: CASGRDLAVDEQFF; CDR3 DNA: TGTGCTAGTGGTCGGGACTTAGCGGTGGATGAGCAGTTCTTC
J gene: TRBJ1-2; D gene: TRBD1; clone size: NA; V gene: TRBV20-1; CDR3 protein: CSASPTGGSELNYGYTF; CDR3 DNA: TGCAGTGCTAGTCCCACAGGGGGTTCGGAGCTTAACTATGGCTACACCTTC
J gene: TRBJ2-4; D gene: TRBD1; clone size: NA; V gene: TRBV6-5; CDR3 protein: CASSRDRDGKNIQYF; CDR3 DNA: TGTGCCAGCAGCCGGGACAGGGACGGCAAAAACATTCAGTACTTC